This T cell receptor beta chain originates from a study of T cell changes during pregnancy in multiple sclerosis. The protocol was immunoSEQ multiplex PCR, while the TCRdb copy is restricted to in-frame clones and leaves out a portion. The sample comprises more than 80,000 clones, roughly nine tenths of which are singletons, and around 3.3% rests with the top ten. Sequenced here: PBMCs, sampled in the first trimester of pregnancy. This TCR was sampled from a female donor in good health, serving as a control in a pregnancy study. Some clones in this sample may be carry-over from other donors' samples.

The CDR3: CASSLAAGDRIYGYTF. The CDR3 nucleotides are TGTGCCAGCAGCTTGGCCGCTGGGGACAGGATCTATGGCTACACCTTC. The rearrangement joins TRBV5-6 to TRBJ1-2; 8 nucleotides align to TRBD1. The CDR3 totals 16 residues. Germline V gene sequence: CDR1 SGHDT, CDR2 YYEEEE. The J segment lost 4 bases and the V segment lost 0 bases, leaving 8 bases of the junction unmatched.